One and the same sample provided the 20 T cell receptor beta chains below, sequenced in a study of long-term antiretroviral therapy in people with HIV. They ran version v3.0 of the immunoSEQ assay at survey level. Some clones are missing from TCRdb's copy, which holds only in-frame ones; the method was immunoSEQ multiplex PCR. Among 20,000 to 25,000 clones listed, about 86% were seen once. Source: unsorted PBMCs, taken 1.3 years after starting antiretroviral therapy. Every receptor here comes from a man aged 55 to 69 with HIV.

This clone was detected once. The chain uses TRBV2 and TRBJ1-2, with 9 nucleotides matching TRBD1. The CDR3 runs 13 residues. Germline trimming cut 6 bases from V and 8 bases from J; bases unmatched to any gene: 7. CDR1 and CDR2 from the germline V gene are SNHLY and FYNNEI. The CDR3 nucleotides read TGTGCCAGCAGCGAACAGGGGGCGGGGGGCTACACCTTC. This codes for CASSEQGAGGYTF.

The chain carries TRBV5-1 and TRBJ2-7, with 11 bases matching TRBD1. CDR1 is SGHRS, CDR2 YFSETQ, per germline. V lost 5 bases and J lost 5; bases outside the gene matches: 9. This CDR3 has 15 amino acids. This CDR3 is CASSYAGTGGDEQYF. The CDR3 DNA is TGCGCCAGCAGTTACGCCGGGACAGGGGGGGACGAGCAGTACTTC.

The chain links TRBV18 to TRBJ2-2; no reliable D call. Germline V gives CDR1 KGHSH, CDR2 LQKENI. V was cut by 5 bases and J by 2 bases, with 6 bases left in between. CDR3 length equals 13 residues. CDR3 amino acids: CASSELNTGELFF. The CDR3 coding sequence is TGTGCCAGCTCAGAACTAAACACCGGGGAGCTGTTTTTT.

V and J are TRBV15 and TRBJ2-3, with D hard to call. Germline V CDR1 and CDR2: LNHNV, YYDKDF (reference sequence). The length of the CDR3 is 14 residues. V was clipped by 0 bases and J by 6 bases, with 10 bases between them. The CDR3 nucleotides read TGTGCCACCAGCAGAGACACGATTGGGGATACGCAGTATTTT. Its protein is CATSRDTIGDTQYF.

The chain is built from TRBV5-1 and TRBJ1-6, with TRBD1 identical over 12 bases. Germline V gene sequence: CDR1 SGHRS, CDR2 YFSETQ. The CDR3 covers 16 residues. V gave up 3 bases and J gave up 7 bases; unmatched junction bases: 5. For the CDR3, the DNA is TGCGCCAGCAGCTCCGGGACAGGGGGCTTGAATTCACCCCTCCACTTT. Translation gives CASSSGTGGLNSPLHF.

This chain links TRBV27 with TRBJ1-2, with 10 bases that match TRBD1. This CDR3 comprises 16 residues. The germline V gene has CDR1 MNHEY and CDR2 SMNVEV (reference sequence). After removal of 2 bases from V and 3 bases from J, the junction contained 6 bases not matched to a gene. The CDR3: CASSLARQGADYGYTF. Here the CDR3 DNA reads TGTGCCAGCAGTTTAGCGCGACAGGGGGCAGACTATGGCTACACCTTC.

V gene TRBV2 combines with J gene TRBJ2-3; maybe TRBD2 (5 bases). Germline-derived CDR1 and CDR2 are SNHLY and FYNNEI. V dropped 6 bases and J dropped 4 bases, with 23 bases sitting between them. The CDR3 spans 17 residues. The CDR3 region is CASSQHSPPRGADTQYF. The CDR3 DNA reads TGTGCCAGCAGCCAGCACTCCCCACCTCGGGGTGCAGATACGCAGTATTTT.

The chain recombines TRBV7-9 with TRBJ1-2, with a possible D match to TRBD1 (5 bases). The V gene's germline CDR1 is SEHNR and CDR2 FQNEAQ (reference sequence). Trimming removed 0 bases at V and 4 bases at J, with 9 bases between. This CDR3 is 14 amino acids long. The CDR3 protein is CASSLAGLSYGYTF. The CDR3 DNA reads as TGTGCCAGCAGCTTAGCGGGACTGAGCTATGGCTACACCTTC.

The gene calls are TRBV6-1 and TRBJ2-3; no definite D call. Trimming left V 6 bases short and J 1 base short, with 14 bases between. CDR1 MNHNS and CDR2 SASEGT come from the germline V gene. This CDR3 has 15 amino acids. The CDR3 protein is CASSRHSEGTDTQYF. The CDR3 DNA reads TGTGCCAGCAGCCGACACAGCGAGGGCACAGATACGCAGTATTTT.

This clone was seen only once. The CDR3 sequence: CASTPGRRWDEQYF. The CDR3 region has the DNA TGTGCCAGCACCCCGGGAAGAAGGTGGGACGAGCAGTACTTC. The J gene is TRBJ2-7, the V gene TRBV5-4; TRBD2 is a possible D gene (5 bases). V was clipped by 6 bases and J by 5 bases, with 18 bases between them. Germline CDR1 is SGHNT and CDR2 is YYREEE (reference sequence). This CDR3 has 14 amino acids.

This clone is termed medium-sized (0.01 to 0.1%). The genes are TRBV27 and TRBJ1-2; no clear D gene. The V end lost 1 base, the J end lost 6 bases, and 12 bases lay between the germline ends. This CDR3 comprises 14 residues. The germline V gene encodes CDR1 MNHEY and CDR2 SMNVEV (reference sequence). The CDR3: CASSLFGGGHGYTF. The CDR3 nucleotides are TGTGCCAGCAGTTTATTTGGCGGAGGCCATGGCTACACCTTC.

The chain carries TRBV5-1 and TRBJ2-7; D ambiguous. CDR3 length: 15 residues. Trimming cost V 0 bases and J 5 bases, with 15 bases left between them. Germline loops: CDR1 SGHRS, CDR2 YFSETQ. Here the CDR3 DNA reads TGCGCCAGCAGCTTGGCAGTGGCCCACGTTGACGAGCAGTACTTC. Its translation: CASSLAVAHVDEQYF. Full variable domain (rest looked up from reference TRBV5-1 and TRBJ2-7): KAGVTQTPRYLIKTRGQQVTLSCSPISGHRSVSWYQQTPGQGLQFLFEYFSETQRNKGNFPGRFSGRQFSNSRSEMNVSTLELGDSALYLCASSLAVAHVDEQYFGPGTRLTVT.

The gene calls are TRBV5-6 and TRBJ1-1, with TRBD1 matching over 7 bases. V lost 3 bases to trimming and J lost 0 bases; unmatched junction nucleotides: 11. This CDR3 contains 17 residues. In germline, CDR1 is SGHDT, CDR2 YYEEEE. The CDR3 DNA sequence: TGTGCCAGCAGCTCCTCCCGAAGGGGGCTTATGAACACTGAAGCTTTCTTT. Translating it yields CASSSSRRGLMNTEAFF.

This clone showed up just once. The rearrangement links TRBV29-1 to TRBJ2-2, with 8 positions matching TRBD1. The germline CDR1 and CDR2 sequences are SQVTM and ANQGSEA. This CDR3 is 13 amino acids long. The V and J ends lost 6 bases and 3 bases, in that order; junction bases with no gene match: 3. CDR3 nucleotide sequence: TGCAGCGTGCGGGACAGGCACACCGGGGAGCTGTTTTTT. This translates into CSVRDRHTGELFF.

The CDR3 bases are TGTGCCAGCAGTTACGAATTACAGGGCTACACAGATACGCAGTATTTT. Protein sequence: CASSYELQGYTDTQYF. The chain has TRBV5-4 and TRBJ2-3; maybe TRBD1 (6 bases). This CDR3 comprises 16 residues. Looked up from germline, CDR1 is SGHNT and CDR2 is YYREEE (reference sequence). The ends were cut back, 5 bases at V and 2 bases at J, with 18 bases in the middle.

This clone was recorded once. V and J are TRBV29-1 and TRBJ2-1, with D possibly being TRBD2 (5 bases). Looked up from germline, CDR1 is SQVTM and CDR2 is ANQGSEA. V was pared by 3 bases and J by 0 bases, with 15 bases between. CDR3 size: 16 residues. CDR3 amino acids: CSVEPYGLGSYNEQFF. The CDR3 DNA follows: TGCAGCGTTGAGCCATACGGACTGGGCTCCTACAATGAGCAGTTCTTC.

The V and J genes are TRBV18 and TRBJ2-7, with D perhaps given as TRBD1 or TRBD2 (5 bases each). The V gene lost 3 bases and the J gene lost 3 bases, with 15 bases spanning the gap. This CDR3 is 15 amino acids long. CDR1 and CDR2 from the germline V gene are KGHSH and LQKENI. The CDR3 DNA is TGTGCCAGCTCACCCATGGGACCGCCTAACTACGAGCAGTACTTC. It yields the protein CASSPMGPPNYEQYF. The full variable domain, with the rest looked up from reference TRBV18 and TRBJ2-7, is NAGVMQNPRHLVRRRGQEARLRCSPMKGHSHVYWYRQLPEEGLKFMVYLQKENIIDESGMPKERFSAEFPKEGPSILRIQQVVRGDSAAYFCASSPMGPPNYEQYFGPGTRLTVT.

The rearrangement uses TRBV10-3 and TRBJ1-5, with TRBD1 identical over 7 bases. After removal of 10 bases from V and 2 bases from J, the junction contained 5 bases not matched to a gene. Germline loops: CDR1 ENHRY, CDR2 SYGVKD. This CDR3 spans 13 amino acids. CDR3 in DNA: TGTGCCACCAAAGGACAGGGCAATCAGCCCCAGCATTTT. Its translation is CATKGQGNQPQHF.

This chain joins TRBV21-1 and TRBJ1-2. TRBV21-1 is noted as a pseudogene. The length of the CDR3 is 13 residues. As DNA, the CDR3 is TGTGCCAGGGACCCAGGGAGTAACTATGGCTACACCTTC. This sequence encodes CARDPGSNYGYTF.

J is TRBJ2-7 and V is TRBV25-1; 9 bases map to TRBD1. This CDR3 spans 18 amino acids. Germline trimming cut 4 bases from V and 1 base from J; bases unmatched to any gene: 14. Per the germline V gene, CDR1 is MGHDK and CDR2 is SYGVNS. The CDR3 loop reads CASSGGRQGESYSYEQYF. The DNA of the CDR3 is TGTGCCAGCAGTGGGGGGAGACAGGGGGAGTCTTATTCCTACGAGCAGTACTTC.